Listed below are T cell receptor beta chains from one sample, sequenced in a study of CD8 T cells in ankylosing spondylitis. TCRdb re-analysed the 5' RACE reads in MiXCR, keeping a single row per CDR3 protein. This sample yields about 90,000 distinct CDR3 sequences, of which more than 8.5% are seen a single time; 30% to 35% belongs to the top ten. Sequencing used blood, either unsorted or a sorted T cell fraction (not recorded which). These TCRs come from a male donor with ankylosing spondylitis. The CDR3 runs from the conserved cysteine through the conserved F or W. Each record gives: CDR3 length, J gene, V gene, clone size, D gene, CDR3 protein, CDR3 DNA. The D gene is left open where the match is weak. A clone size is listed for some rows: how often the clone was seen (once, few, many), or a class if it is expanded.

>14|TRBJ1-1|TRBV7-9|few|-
CASSLGQSGTEAFF
TGTGCCAGCAGCTTAGGACAGTCCGGAACTGAAGCTTTCTTT
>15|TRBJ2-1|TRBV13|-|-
CASSLMGGTYNEQFF
TGTGCCAGCAGCTTAATGGGAGGGACATACAATGAGCAGTTCTTC
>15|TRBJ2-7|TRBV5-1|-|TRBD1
CASQPGQEPSYEQYF
TGCGCCAGCCAACCGGGACAGGAGCCCTCCTACGAGCAGTACTTC
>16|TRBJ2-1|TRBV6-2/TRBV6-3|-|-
CASSPFTDPSYNEQFF
TGTGCCAGCAGTCCTTTTACGGACCCCTCCTACAATGAGCAGTTCTTC
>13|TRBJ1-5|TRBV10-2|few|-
CASKATGSQPQHF
TGCGCCAGCAAAGCGACAGGCTCGCAGCCCCAGCATTTT
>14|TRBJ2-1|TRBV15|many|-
CATSSSFGPNEQFF
TGTGCCACCAGCAGCTCGTTTGGGCCCAATGAGCAGTTCTTC
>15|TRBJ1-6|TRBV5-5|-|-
CASRDARGGGSPLHF
TGTGCCAGCAGGGATGCCCGGGGCGGCGGTTCACCCCTCCACTTT
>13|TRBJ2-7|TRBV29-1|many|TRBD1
CSVRGQGSYEQYF
TGCAGCGTTCGGGGACAGGGTTCCTACGAGCAGTACTTC
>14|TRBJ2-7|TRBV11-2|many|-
CASSPLGQTYEQYF
TGTGCCAGCAGCCCTCTCGGACAAACCTACGAGCAGTACTTC
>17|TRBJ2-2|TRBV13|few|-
CASSPGGSSGFTGELFF
TGTGCCAGCAGCCCAGGGGGGTCGTCAGGGTTCACCGGGGAGCTGTTTTTT
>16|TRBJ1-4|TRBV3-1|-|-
CASSHPAGTDNEKLFF
TGTGCCAGCAGCCACCCCGCCGGGACCGATAATGAAAAACTGTTTTTT
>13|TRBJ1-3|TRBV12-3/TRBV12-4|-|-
CASNPAGADTIYF
TGTGCCAGCAACCCCGCGGGGGCAGACACCATATATTTT
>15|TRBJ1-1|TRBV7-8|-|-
CASSSFGRENTEAFF
TGTGCCAGCAGCTCTTTCGGCAGGGAGAACACTGAAGCTTTCTTT
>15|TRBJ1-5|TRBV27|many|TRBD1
CASSLGAGGGQPQHF
TGTGCCAGCAGTTTAGGAGCAGGGGGGGGTCAGCCCCAGCATTTT
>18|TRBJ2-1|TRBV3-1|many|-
CASSRARRQSTFYNEQFF
TGTGCCAGCAGCCGCGCAAGGCGGCAATCGACCTTCTACAATGAGCAGTTCTTC
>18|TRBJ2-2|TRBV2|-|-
CASSEISGLGGASGELFF
TGTGCCAGCAGTGAAATTAGTGGGTTGGGGGGCGCATCCGGGGAGCTGTTTTTT
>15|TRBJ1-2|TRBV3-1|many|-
CASSQERGTNYGYTF
TGTGCCAGCAGCCAAGAAAGGGGGACTAACTATGGCTACACCTTC
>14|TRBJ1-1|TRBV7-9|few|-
CASSLSGDGTEAFF
TGTGCCAGCAGCTTAAGTGGGGACGGCACTGAAGCTTTCTTT
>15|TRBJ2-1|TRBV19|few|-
CASSIDAGEGNEQFF
TGTGCCAGTAGTATAGATGCAGGGGAGGGCAATGAGCAGTTCTTC
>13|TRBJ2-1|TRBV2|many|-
CASSGFPYNEQFF
TGTGCCAGCAGTGGGTTTCCCTACAATGAGCAGTTCTTC
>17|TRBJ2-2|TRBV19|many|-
CASRVGVASTNTGELFF
TGTGCCAGTAGGGTCGGAGTAGCGTCCACGAACACCGGGGAGCTGTTTTTT
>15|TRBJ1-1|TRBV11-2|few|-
CASSHTGGGNTEAFF
TGTGCCAGCAGTCACACGGGGGGAGGGAACACTGAAGCTTTCTTT
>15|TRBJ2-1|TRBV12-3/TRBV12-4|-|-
CASSLGPRTYNEQFF
TGTGCCAGCAGTTTGGGGCCCCGGACCTACAATGAGCAGTTCTTC
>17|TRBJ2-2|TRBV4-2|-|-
CASSQESVGRITGELFF
TGTGCCAGCAGCCAAGAATCGGTCGGGAGAATAACCGGGGAGCTGTTTTTT
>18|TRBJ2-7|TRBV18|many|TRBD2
CASSPSGLAGGLTYEQYF
TGTGCCAGCTCACCGTCGGGACTAGCGGGAGGCTTAACCTACGAGCAGTACTTC
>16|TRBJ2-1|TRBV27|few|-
CASSSLLWEGDNEQFF
TGTGCCAGCAGTTCCCTTTTGTGGGAGGGGGACAATGAGCAGTTCTTC
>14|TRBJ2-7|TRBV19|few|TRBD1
CASNSRDSSDEQYF
TGTGCCAGTAATAGCCGGGACAGCTCCGACGAGCAGTACTTC
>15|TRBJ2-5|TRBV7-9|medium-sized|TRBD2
CASSFSGRSQETQYF
TGTGCCAGCAGCTTCAGCGGGAGGTCCCAAGAGACCCAGTACTTC
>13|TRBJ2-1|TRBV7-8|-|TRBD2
CASTGERGDEQFF
TGTGCCAGCACGGGGGAGCGGGGCGATGAGCAGTTCTTC
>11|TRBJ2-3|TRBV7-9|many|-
CASSVSGTQYF
TGTGCCAGCAGCGTATCTGGGACGCAGTATTTT
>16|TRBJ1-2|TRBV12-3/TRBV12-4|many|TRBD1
CASSLGQSDILYGYTF
TGTGCCAGCAGCCTGGGACAGTCGGATATTCTCTATGGCTACACCTTC
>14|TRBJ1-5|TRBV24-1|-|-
CATSEAGVNQPQHF
TGTGCCACCAGTGAGGCAGGGGTAAATCAGCCCCAGCATTTT